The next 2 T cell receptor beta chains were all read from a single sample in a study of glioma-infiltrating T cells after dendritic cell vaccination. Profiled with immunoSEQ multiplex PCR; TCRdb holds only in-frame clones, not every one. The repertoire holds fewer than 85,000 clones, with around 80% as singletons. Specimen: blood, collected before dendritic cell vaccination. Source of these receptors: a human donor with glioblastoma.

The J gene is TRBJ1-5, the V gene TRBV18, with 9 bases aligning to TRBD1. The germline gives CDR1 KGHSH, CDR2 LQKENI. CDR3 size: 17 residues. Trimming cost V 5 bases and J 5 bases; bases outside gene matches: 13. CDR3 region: CASSSTGGATMDQPQHF. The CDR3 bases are TGTGCCAGCTCATCAACAGGGGGCGCCACTATGGATCAGCCCCAGCATTTT.

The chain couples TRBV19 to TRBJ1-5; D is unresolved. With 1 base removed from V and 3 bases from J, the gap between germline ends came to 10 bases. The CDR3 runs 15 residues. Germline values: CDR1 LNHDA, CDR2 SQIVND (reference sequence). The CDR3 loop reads CASSIGQRTNQPQHF. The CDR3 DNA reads TGTGCCAGTAGTATAGGCCAGCGGACCAATCAGCCCCAGCATTTT.